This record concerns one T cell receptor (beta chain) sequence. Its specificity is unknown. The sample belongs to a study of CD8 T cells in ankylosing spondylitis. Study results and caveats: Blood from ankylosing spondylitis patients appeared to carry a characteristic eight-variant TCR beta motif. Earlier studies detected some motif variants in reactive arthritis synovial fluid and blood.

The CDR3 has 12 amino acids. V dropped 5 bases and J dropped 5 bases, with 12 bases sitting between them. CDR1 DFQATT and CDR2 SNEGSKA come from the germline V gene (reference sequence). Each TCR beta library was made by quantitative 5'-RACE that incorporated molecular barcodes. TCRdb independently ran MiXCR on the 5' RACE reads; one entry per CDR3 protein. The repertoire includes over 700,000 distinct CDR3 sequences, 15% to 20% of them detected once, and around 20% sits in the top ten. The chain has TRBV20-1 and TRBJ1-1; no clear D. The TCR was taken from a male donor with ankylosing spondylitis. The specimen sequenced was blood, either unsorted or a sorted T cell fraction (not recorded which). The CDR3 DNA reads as TGCAGTGCTCCGCAGGTAGGAACTGAAGCTTTCTTT. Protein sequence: CSAPQVGTEAFF.